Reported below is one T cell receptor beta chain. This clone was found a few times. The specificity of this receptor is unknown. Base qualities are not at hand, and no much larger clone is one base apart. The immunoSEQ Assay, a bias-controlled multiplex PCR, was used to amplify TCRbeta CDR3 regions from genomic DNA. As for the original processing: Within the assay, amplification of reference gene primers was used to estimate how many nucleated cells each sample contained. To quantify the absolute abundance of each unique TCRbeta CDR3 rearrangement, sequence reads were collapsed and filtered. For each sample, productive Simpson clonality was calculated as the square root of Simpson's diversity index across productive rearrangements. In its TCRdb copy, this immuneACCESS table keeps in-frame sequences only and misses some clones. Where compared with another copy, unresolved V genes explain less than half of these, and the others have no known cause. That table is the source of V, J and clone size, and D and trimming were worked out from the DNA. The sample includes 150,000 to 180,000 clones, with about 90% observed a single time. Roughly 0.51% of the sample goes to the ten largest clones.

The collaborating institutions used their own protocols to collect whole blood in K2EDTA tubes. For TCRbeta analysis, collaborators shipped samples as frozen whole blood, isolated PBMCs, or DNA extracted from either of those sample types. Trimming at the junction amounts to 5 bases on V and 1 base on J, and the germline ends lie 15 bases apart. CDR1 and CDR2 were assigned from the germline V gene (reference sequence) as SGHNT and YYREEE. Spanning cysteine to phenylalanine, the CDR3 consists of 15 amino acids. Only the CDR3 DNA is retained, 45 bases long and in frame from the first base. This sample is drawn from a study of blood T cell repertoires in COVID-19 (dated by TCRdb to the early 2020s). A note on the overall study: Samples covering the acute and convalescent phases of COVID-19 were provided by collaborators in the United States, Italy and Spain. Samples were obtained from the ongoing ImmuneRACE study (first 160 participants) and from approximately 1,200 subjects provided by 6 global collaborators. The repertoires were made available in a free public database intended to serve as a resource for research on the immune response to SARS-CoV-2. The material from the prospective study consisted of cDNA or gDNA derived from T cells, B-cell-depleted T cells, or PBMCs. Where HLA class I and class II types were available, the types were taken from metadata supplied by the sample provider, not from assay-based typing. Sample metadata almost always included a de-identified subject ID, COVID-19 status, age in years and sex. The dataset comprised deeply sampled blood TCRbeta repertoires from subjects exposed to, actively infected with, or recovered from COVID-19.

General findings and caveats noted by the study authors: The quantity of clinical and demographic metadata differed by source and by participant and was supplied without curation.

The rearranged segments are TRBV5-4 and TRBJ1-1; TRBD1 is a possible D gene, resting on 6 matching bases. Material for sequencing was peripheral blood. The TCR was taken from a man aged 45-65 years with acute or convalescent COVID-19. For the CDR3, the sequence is CASRRTDRTNTEAFF. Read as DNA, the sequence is TGTGCCAGCAGGCGCACCGACAGGACGAACACTGAAGCTTTCTTT.